This is a list of T cell receptor beta chains from one sample in a study of T cells after yellow fever vaccination. TCRdb ran MiXCR on the 5' RACE reads and lists one entry per CDR3 protein. This sample carries about 320,000 distinct CDR3 sequences, 6.5% to 8.5% of them seen once, and the ten largest clones take 15% to 20%. The input for sequencing was PBMCs, taken roughly 45 days after the first yellow fever vaccination. These receptors came from a man aged 18 to 35 who received the YFV17D yellow fever vaccine. The CDR3 runs from the conserved cysteine through the conserved F or W. A D gene is named only where the DNA matches it firmly. The listing skips clone size in some rows; elsewhere it reads once, few, many or a size class.

d_gene	j_gene	abundance	v_gene	CDR3aa	CDR3nt
-	TRBJ1-5	many	TRBV12-3/TRBV12-4	CASSSDVTSNQPQHF	TGTGCCAGCAGTTCAGACGTAACTAGCAATCAGCCCCAGCATTTT
-	TRBJ2-1	many	TRBV7-9	CASSLSRNEQFF	TGTGCCAGCAGCTTGTCTCGGAATGAGCAGTTCTTC
-	TRBJ2-3	few	TRBV4-2	CASSQGGPGDTQYF	TGTGCCAGCAGCCAAGGAGGACCGGGGGATACGCAGTATTTT
-	TRBJ2-2	-	TRBV27	CASSFSSAGELFF	TGTGCCAGCAGTTTTTCAAGCGCCGGGGAGCTGTTTTTT
-	TRBJ1-4	few	TRBV7-6	CASSLWVSGANEKLFF	TGTGCCAGCAGCTTATGGGTGTCGGGAGCTAATGAAAAACTGTTTTTT
TRBD2	TRBJ2-5	-	TRBV20-1	CSARLHGLAETQYF	TGCAGTGCTAGACTCCACGGACTAGCCGAGACCCAGTACTTC
TRBD2	TRBJ2-1	-	TRBV20-1	CSAREDGGVKDEQFF	TGCAGTGCTAGAGAAGACGGGGGGGTTAAGGATGAGCAGTTCTTC
-	TRBJ2-2	many	TRBV28	CASSLIRTTGELFF	TGTGCCAGCAGTTTAATCAGGACAACCGGGGAGCTGTTTTTT
-	TRBJ1-1	many	TRBV7-9	CASSRRLDTEAFF	TGTGCCAGCAGCCGCAGATTGGATACTGAAGCTTTCTTT
-	TRBJ1-5	-	TRBV25-1	CASSGGVNDQPQHF	TGTGCCAGCAGTGGGGGGGTCAACGATCAGCCCCAGCATTTT
TRBD1	TRBJ1-1	-	TRBV7-9	CAPGQGVSEAFF	TGTGCCCCGGGGCAGGGGGTCTCTGAAGCTTTCTTT
TRBD1	TRBJ1-6	-	TRBV6-1	CAAGGAGGSYNSPLHF	TGTGCCGCAGGGGGTGCAGGGGGCTCCTATAATTCACCCCTCCACTTT
-	TRBJ2-5	-	TRBV20-1	CSASSSSETQYF	TGCAGTGCTAGTAGTTCCTCAGAGACCCAGTACTTC
TRBD1	TRBJ1-6	few	TRBV20-1	CSARKSGTADSPLHF	TGCAGTGCCAGAAAGTCGGGGACAGCTGATTCACCCCTCCACTTT
-	TRBJ2-3	many	TRBV7-2	CASSPRSGDRTDTQYF	TGTGCCAGCAGCCCTCGTTCGGGGGATCGCACAGATACGCAGTATTTT
TRBD2	TRBJ2-3	-	TRBV12-3/TRBV12-4	CASSLRSGGKQYF	TGTGCCAGCAGTTTGCGTAGCGGGGGGAAACAGTATTTT
-	TRBJ2-1	few	TRBV30	CAWSVRVDNEQFF	TGTGCCTGGAGTGTACGAGTCGACAATGAGCAGTTCTTC
TRBD1	TRBJ1-5	-	TRBV24-1	CATSAQGQGRQPQHF	TGTGCCACCAGTGCCCAAGGACAGGGGCGGCAGCCCCAGCATTTT
TRBD2	TRBJ2-5	-	TRBV18	CASSLLAGDLQETQYF	TGTGCCAGCTCACTTCTAGCGGGGGACCTACAAGAGACCCAGTACTTC
TRBD2	TRBJ2-1	few	TRBV7-2	CASSPRLAGGAYEQFF	TGTGCCAGCAGCCCCCGACTAGCGGGGGGGGCGTATGAGCAGTTCTTC
-	TRBJ2-2	few	TRBV13	CASSLLEFDRRGTGELFF	TGTGCCAGCAGCTTACTCGAGTTTGACAGGCGCGGCACCGGGGAGCTGTTTTTT
-	TRBJ2-1	many	TRBV18	CASGPSRNEQFF	TGTGCCAGCGGACCCTCTAGAAATGAGCAGTTCTTC
TRBD1	TRBJ2-1	few	TRBV4-1	CATRTPGQGYNEQFF	TGCGCCACCAGGACCCCGGGACAGGGATACAATGAGCAGTTCTTC
-	TRBJ2-5	many	TRBV4-1	CASSQVVQETQYF	TGTGCCAGCAGCCAAGTGGTGCAGGAGACCCAGTACTTC
-	TRBJ1-5	few	TRBV20-1	CSARVGTGHGPQHF	TGCAGTGCTAGAGTGGGGACGGGACACGGGCCCCAGCATTTT
-	TRBJ1-4	-	TRBV4-1	CASSQVGEFNEKLFF	TGCGCCAGCAGCCAAGTAGGGGAATTTAATGAAAAACTGTTTTTT
TRBD1	TRBJ2-3	-	TRBV20-1	CSAAGDSTKDTQYF	TGCAGTGCCGCCGGGGACAGCACCAAAGATACGCAGTATTTT
-	TRBJ2-5	-	TRBV24-1	CATSDSSRIETQYF	TGTGCCACCAGTGATTCTTCCAGGATCGAGACCCAGTACTTC
-	TRBJ2-7	-	TRBV5-1	CASSPTPGFEQYF	TGCGCCAGCAGCCCCACCCCGGGATTCGAGCAGTACTTC
-	TRBJ2-7	few	TRBV6-5	CASSYLGESEQYF	TGTGCCAGCAGTTACTTAGGGGAGTCCGAGCAGTACTTC
-	TRBJ1-4	-	TRBV19	CASSLRGGHRFLATNEKLFF	TGTGCCAGTAGTCTTCGGGGGGGCCATCGATTTCTCGCAACTAATGAAAAACTGTTTTTT
TRBD2	TRBJ2-5	few	TRBV7-2	CASSTPTSGGAGETQYF	TGTGCCAGCAGCACCCCGACTAGCGGGGGGGCCGGAGAGACCCAGTACTTC
-	TRBJ1-4	many	TRBV5-1	CASSTTTNEKLFF	TGCGCCAGCAGCACAACAACTAATGAAAAACTGTTTTTT
-	TRBJ1-1	few	TRBV21-1	CASSKLRVHTEAFF	TGTGCCAGCAGCAAATTACGGGTGCACACTGAAGCTTTCTTT
-	TRBJ2-2	-	TRBV29-1	CSVKISAGTGELFF	TGCAGCGTTAAAATTAGCGCGGGCACCGGGGAGCTGTTTTTT
TRBD1	TRBJ2-2	-	TRBV5-4	CASSLGQGVQYSGELFF	TGTGCCAGCAGCTTGGGACAGGGGGTACAGTATTCCGGGGAGCTGTTTTTT
-	TRBJ2-2	few	TRBV5-5	CASSSRGTLSTGELFF	TGTGCCAGCAGCTCCCGGGGGACCCTTTCCACCGGGGAGCTGTTTTTT
-	TRBJ1-1	-	TRBV27	CASSLLGVNTEAFF	TGTGCCAGCAGTTTGCTAGGGGTGAACACTGAAGCTTTCTTT
TRBD2	TRBJ2-7	-	TRBV18	CASSPREGLGSYEQYF	TGTGCCAGCTCACCACGGGAGGGGTTAGGCTCCTACGAGCAGTACTTC